A single sample is the source of the 10 T cell receptor beta chains below, sequenced in a study of blood T cell repertoires in COVID-19. The data were produced by immunoSEQ multiplex PCR, yet TCRdb's version contains in-frame clones alone and is incomplete. The data show about 68,000 clones, roughly 91% seen once. Sequencing input: peripheral blood. These receptors came from a man aged 35 to 55 with COVID-19, enrolled during active disease.

The chain has TRBV7-9 and TRBJ2-2; 7 positions match TRBD1. The CDR3 has 16 residues. The V gene's germline CDR1 is SEHNR and CDR2 FQNEAQ (reference sequence). The trim removed 0 bases at V and 4 bases at J, leaving 5 bases unmatched. CDR3 sequence: CASSLAQGQITGELFF. CDR3 DNA sequence: TGTGCCAGCAGCTTAGCGCAGGGACAGATCACCGGGGAGCTGTTTTTT. The variable domain in full, with the rest retrieved from reference TRBV7-9 and TRBJ2-2, is DTGVSQNPRHKITKRGQNVTFRCDPISEHNRLYWYRQTLGQGPEFLTYFQNEAQLEKSRLLSDRFSAERPKGSFSTLEIQRTEQGDSAMYLCASSLAQGQITGELFFGEGSRLTVL.

This chain connects TRBV7-6 to TRBJ2-5; 13 bases are shared with TRBD2. Trimming removed 4 bases from V and 2 bases from J; junction bases left unmatched: 10. This CDR3 is built from 18 residues. The germline V gene encodes CDR1 SGHVS and CDR2 FNYEAQ. This CDR3 is CASSSGRTSGGSQETQYF. The CDR3 nucleotides are TGTGCCAGCAGCTCTGGTAGGACTAGCGGGGGATCACAAGAGACCCAGTACTTC.

The rearrangement links TRBV9 to TRBJ1-4, with D possibly TRBD1 on 5 matching bases. The CDR3 runs 15 residues. The V gene's germline CDR1 is SGDLS and CDR2 YYNGEE. Trimming stripped 0 bases from V and 10 bases from J, with 16 bases between. CDR3 amino acids: CASSVDNSLGGKLFF. The CDR3 nucleotides read TGTGCCAGCAGCGTAGATAACAGCCTCGGGGGAAAACTGTTTTTT.

The gene calls are TRBV30 and TRBJ1-5; D is possibly TRBD1 (6 bases). The CDR3 has 13 residues. Germline V gene data show CDR1 as GTSNPN and CDR2 as SVGIG (reference sequence). V gave up 8 bases and J gave up 7 bases, with 18 bases separating them. In DNA, the CDR3 is TGTGCCGGAGCACAGGGTCTGGAACAGCCCCAGCATTTT. This sequence encodes CAGAQGLEQPQHF.

The chain is built from TRBV20-1 and TRBJ1-1, with TRBD1 identical over 10 bases. The CDR3 length is 11 residues. The V segment lost 5 bases and the J segment 9 bases; nucleotides outside the gene matches: 3. CDR1 and CDR2 (germline): DFQATT, SNEGSKA (reference sequence). DNA of the CDR3: TGCAGTGCTTGGACAGGGGGTCAAGCTTTCTTT. This sequence encodes CSAWTGGQAFF.

This rearrangement joins TRBV19 to TRBJ2-2, with D possibly being TRBD2 (6 bases). Trimming removed 3 bases at V and 2 bases at J, with 10 bases between. The CDR3 is 15 amino acids. The germline CDR1 and CDR2 sequences are LNHDA and SQIVND (reference sequence). The DNA of the CDR3 is TGTGCCAGTAGTATTGGAGGGGCCAACACCGGGGAGCTGTTTTTT. It encodes CASSIGGANTGELFF.

The gene calls are TRBV19 and TRBJ1-5; D remains ambiguous. Trimming stripped 3 bases from V and 7 bases from J, with 10 bases between. The CDR3 contains 13 residues. Germline-derived CDR1 and CDR2 are LNHDA and SQIVND (reference sequence). The CDR3 is CASSIRPRQPQHF. CDR3 coding DNA: TGTGCCAGTAGTATCAGGCCGAGACAGCCCCAGCATTTT. The complete variable domain, with remaining parts taken from reference TRBV19 and TRBJ1-5, reads DGGITQSPKYLFRKEGQNVTLSCEQNLNHDAMYWYRQDPGQGLRLIYYSQIVNDFQKGDIAEGYSVSREKKESFPLTVTSAQKNPTAFYLCASSIRPRQPQHFGDGTRLSIL.

The chain links TRBV6-6 to TRBJ2-7; TRBD2 agrees at 10 bases. Germline CDR1 is MNHNY and CDR2 is SVGAGI (reference sequence). V was clipped by 1 base and J by 2 bases; unmatched bases: 2. The CDR3 has 15 amino acids. Here the CDR3 reads CASSYWTSGPYEQYF. The CDR3 DNA reads TGTGCCAGCAGTTACTGGACTAGCGGACCCTACGAGCAGTACTTC.

The chain employs TRBV19 and TRBJ2-7, with 9 bases matching TRBD1. CDR1 and CDR2 (germline): LNHDA, SQIVND (reference sequence). The CDR3 spans 14 residues. V shed 6 bases, J shed 2 bases, and the junction held 5 bases outside the gene matches. The CDR3 spells CASSAGTGTYEQYF. The CDR3 nucleotides read TGTGCCAGTAGCGCCGGGACAGGGACCTACGAGCAGTACTTC.

The chain carries TRBV7-2 and TRBJ1-6, with D possibly being TRBD1 (5 bases). Trimming shortened V by 2 bases and J by 7 bases, and 6 bases separated the two germline ends. The CDR3 covers 13 residues. Per the germline V gene, CDR1 is SGHTA and CDR2 is FQGNSA. CDR3 in DNA: TGTGCCAGCAGCTTACAGGGAAATTCACCCCTCCACTTT. It encodes CASSLQGNSPLHF.